The clone carrying this TCR beta chain occurred a few times. This specimen belongs to a study of blood T cells in healthy people across ages. Total RNA extraction produced at least 5.5 micrograms (per sample) for the study. The authors ran a second PCR of roughly 6 to 12 cycles using a sample-barcoded 5' primer and a J-beta primer mix. Each CDR3 protein is one row after TCRdb ran MiXCR on the 5' RACE reads. The table records hundreds of thousands of distinct CDR3 sequences, about 48% of them present only once. J gave up 3 bases and V 1 base, and 5 bases lay outside the gene matches. The CDR3 is made up of 15 amino acids. Germline V gene lookup returns CDR1 SGHTA and CDR2 FQGNSA.

The chain is built from TRBV7-2 and TRBJ2-7, with 8 bases aligning to TRBD2. The sample was blood. This sequence was found in a man aged 25-40 years in good health. The CDR3 here is CASSLETSGYYEQYF. CDR3 bases: TGTGCCAGCAGCTTAGAAACTAGCGGATACTACGAGCAGTACTTC.